This T cell receptor beta chain came from a study of cytomegalovirus exposure and HLA in healthy donors (dated by TCRdb to the late 2010s). A note on the overall study: According to an earlier analysis of a few hundred of the donors, about 179 million T cells yielded 117 million unique TCR beta sequences and less than 300 Gb of sequence data. HLA typing included class I and class II loci at four-digit resolution. Among some 410 genotyped donors of the cohort, an average of 235,054 unique TCR beta nucleotide sequences were sequenced per donor, roughly 18% of them non-productive. To predict cytomegalovirus infection status, the study combined high-throughput TCR immunosequencing, statistical association of individual TCRs with disease status, and machine learning. Genome-wide SNP genotypes for about three fifths of the 666 donors were used in a later genetic analysis, which treated that subset as a discovery cohort. Alongside the repertoire data, information on donor age, sex, ethnicity and CMV serostatus was compiled. The study used immunosequencing to profile the T cell repertoires of several hundred subjects and linked those repertoires to cytomegalovirus serostatus. In an earlier analysis of 587 of the donors, high-throughput TCR beta sequencing was used to judge whether each TCR beta V gene segment behaved as functional or pseudogenic. In the later analysis, no new phenotypic data were used to find candidate immune exposures; instead, reliance was placed on TCR beta sequences and their occurrence across donors. About 280 gigabases of sequencing data and tens of millions of unique TCR sequences were included in an early release covering about 700 HLA-typed donors. Typing coverage varied by locus: about 629-630 donors for A, B, C, DRB1 and DQB1; 522 for DQA1; approximately 610 for DPA1; roughly 450 for DPB1. About five DR-DQ haplotypes were treated as single units for association and clustering because of strong linkage in the cohort. To study patterns of TCR occurrence, a later analysis re-analyzed previously published TCR beta repertoires from 700 or so donors and added high-resolution HLA genotyping. All discovery cohort repertoires had been generated using a single sequencing platform. A separate validation cohort of roughly 110 different subjects was used in addition to the roughly 670-subject first cohort. Among the roughly 400 genotyped donors, about 85% belonged to the genetic ancestry cluster associated with self-reported Caucasian donors. The study was designed to test whether signatures of past pathogen exposure could be identified by cataloging public T cell receptors.

Study-level results and caveats: In vitro tests confirmed that a few of the cytomegalovirus-associated TCR beta chains recognize cytomegalovirus antigens. According to a later genetic analysis, donors in an Asian-associated ancestry cluster had fewer N-insertions in productive TCRs than the approximately 710-donor mean. While some public TCRs were present in many individuals, most TCR sequences turned up only very rarely across donors. A later analysis found that TCR association rates varied across HLA loci, with DRB1 alleles showing the most associated TCRs and HLA-C alleles the fewest. The earlier analysis of some 560 of the donors excluded some 15 rarely observed V segments, including chromosome 9 orphons, because counts were too low. The study listed 170 or so TCR beta chains as associated with cytomegalovirus. At a false discovery rate of 0.05, a later analysis linked 15,000 to 20,000 TCR beta sequences to specific HLA alleles. Sequencing depth was assumed to be roughly uniform across donors in the presence/absence analyses, though that assumption may not hold. Some IMGT-functional V segments, including TRBV6-2 and TRBV6-3, could not be distinguished by the 87-base-pair reads and were therefore excluded. Immune exposure information for the cohort was limited to CMV serostatus. Strong co-occurrence of HLA alleles, especially DR and DQ, made assigning TCR associations to individual alleles difficult. A later analysis reported that several top co-occurrence clusters appeared linked to parvovirus B19, influenza, CMV and Epstein-Barr virus. In this cohort, only TCR beta chains were sequenced, and detectable features were limited by the absence of alpha or paired-chain data. The classifier was reported to diagnose cytomegalovirus status with high specificity and sensitivity in both the original and validation cohorts. Compared with equally common non-associated chains, HLA-associated TCR beta chains in a later analysis were more clonally expanded and had lower generation probabilities. Linkage disequilibrium might explain the correlated functional status among segregating V segments, but an unknown experimental factor could not be ruled out. A cluster of highly shared sequence variants was judged likely to represent a technical artifact of the sequencing pipeline. It was suggested by the authors that the approach could potentially be generalized to other disease states and immunological phenotypes. Because HLA typing was missing for some donors at each locus, association tests included only the typed subset. A further reported finding was that TCR beta sequences accurately predicted the HLA-A and HLA-B alleles for most subjects in the first cohort. A later analysis found that most CMV-associated TCR beta chains appeared HLA-restricted, with HLA associations seemingly driven largely by CMV exposure. Broadly in line with IMGT annotations, most TCR beta V segments showed up in productive rearrangements about 87% or about 30% of the time in an earlier analysis of approximately 600 of the donors. A later genetic analysis associated a missense DCLRE1C variant with V-gene and J-gene trimming of TCR beta chains, and an independent cohort replicated the association.

The cohort was made up of several hundred healthy bone marrow donors. At the time of sampling, every cohort member was nominally healthy, though immune exposures that went unrecorded were likely present. The donor tested CMV seronegative and was one of the 352 seronegative cohort members. Every donor gave a peripheral blood sample, and the peripheral blood mononuclear cells from that sample were used for TCR beta sequencing. Genomic DNA was extracted from the blood cell samples with the Qiagen DNeasy Blood Extraction Kit. The CDR3 measures 16 amino acids from cysteine to phenylalanine. The DNA shown is the 48-base CDR3, in frame from base 1. According to the germline V gene (reference sequence), CDR1 reads LNHDA and CDR2 reads SQIVND. The junction shows trimming of 6 bases on V and 0 bases on J, and the gene matches do not reach 5 bases of it. Receptor libraries were prepared by the immunoSEQ multiplex PCR assay. The multiplex PCR relied on a mix of 60 forward primers for TCR Vbeta segments and 13 reverse primers for TCR Jbeta segments. The CDR3 region of rearranged TCR beta genes was amplified from genomic DNA by a multiplex PCR assay. The amplified TCR beta libraries were sequenced on the Illumina HiSeq System as 87-base-pair reads. The study's processing was this. Across the 670 or so repertoires, a later analysis counted approximately 75 million unique TCR beta chains, around 10 million of which were shared by at least two donors. A nearest-neighbor algorithm error-corrected the raw reads and collapsed the reads into unique sequences, merging closely related sequences to remove PCR and sequencing errors. CDR3 sequences were aligned to IMGT reference sequences to assign V, D and J gene segments. Each retained sequence needed at least a six-nucleotide match to both a V gene segment and a J gene segment. A rearrangement was called productive if the CDR3 had no stop codons and remained in frame with V and J, and every other rearrangement was called non-productive. Following IMGT convention, CDR3 was defined as the stretch from the second conserved V-encoded cysteine up to the conserved J-encoded phenylalanine. The earlier analysis of about 620 of the donors excluded sequences that lacked an unambiguous match to a single V gene segment. In an earlier analysis of 587 of the donors, a V segment was called functional when productive rearrangements were above 56.7%, and segregating when the standard deviation between donors exceeded 5%. To diagnose cytomegalovirus status from the catalog of TCR beta chain sequences, a statistical classification framework was built. In a later analysis, V and J genes were assigned by comparing TCR nucleotide sequences against IMGT/GENE-DB human TR gene sequences. A later analysis assigned CDR3 sequences and most-parsimonious VDJ recombination scenarios with the TCRdist pipeline. A later analysis defined each TCR beta chain by its CDR3 amino acid sequence plus V-gene family, and excluded reads lacking a unique V-gene family. In a later analysis, 500 to 650 highly shared, low-generation-probability nucleotide sequences were removed to address suspected cross-contamination and a sequencing artifact. In a later analysis, a clonal expansion index for each public chain was calculated from normalized within-repertoire ranks of inferred template counts. A later analysis computed generation probabilities with a VDJ recombination model fitted to out-of-frame rearrangements, and checked the results against IGoR. In a later analysis, hypergeometric tests were used to score TCR-TCR, TCR-HLA and TCR-CMV co-occurrence, with a repertoire-size bias correction applied to TCR pairs. A later analysis estimated false discovery rates by permuting HLA or CMV assignments 20 times. In a later analysis, co-occurring TCRs were grouped using DBSCAN, with TCRdist sequence similarity added in when clustering inside HLA-allele-positive subsets. For co-occurrence clustering, repertoires with fewer than 30,000 or more than 120,000 public chains were excluded, along with five repertoires with anomalous nucleotide sharing. Held by TCRdb, this immuneACCESS table contains in-frame sequences only and omits some clones. Under half of the omission traces to an unresolved V gene where checked; the cause of the rest is unknown. The V and J calls and clone size come from that table; D and trimming were worked out from the DNA. Across this sample there are 100,000 to 150,000 clones, with about three quarters seen only once. About 1.5% of the sample comes from the top ten.

With regard to this clone: No antigen is known for it. Qualities for individual bases were not recorded, and no much larger clone is one base off.

The V and J genes are TRBV19 and TRBJ2-2; TRBD1 lines up with 9 middle nucleotides. The source of this sequence is a woman aged 18-30 years in good health and CMV-seronegative. The sequenced sample was PBMCs. The DNA sequence reads TGTGCCAGTAGGGGGACAGGGCCTACGAACACCGGGGAGCTGTTTTTT. Its amino acids are CASRGTGPTNTGELFF.